This T cell receptor beta chain originates from a study of T cells in Graves' hyperthyroidism and ophthalmopathy. Regarding the study as a whole: Among clonotypes expanded in thyroid above 0.001, most were also found in blood.

Amplification of TCR beta CDR3 regions was performed using RNA transcripts as template. HTBI primers were the set used in a first-round RT-PCR of the TCR CDR3. TCRdb used MiXCR to reprocess the multiplex PCR reads, holding one entry per CDR3 protein. This table has about 590,000 distinct CDR3 sequences, around 14% appearing once. This clonotype was counted many times. Antigen: not known. This CDR3 contains 11 residues. The V end lost 5 bases, the J end lost 4 bases, and 5 bases lay between the germline ends. CDR1 is DFQATT and CDR2 is SNEGSKA in the germline V gene (reference sequence). Patients were excluded because of uncontrolled infection, other autoimmune disease, pregnancy or lactation.

The chain couples TRBV20-1 to TRBJ2-2; D unresolved. Material for sequencing was blood. The receptor's source is a woman in her 30s with Graves' hyperthyroidism. The CDR3 loop is CSALRTGELFF. DNA for the CDR3: TGCAGTGCTCTTCGCACCGGGGAGCTGTTTTTT.